This T cell receptor beta chain was retrieved from a study of CD8 T cells in ankylosing spondylitis. The study's findings and limits: Several of the motif variants were reported before in synovial fluid and blood from reactive arthritis. Within ankylosing spondylitis blood, a TCR beta motif made up of eight or nine highly homologous variants appeared to be characteristic. Reports say disease-linked clones showed up significantly more in matched ankylosing spondylitis synovial fluid.

Concerning this clonotype itself: Its antigen is still unknown.

CDR3 length: 15 residues. Germline CDR1 and CDR2: SGHRS and YFSETQ. Trimming removed 4 bases at V and 1 base at J, with 14 bases between. TCR beta libraries were made by quantitative 5'-RACE with molecular barcodes. In TCRdb, the 5' RACE reads were re-called with MiXCR into one record per CDR3 protein. Of 250,000 to 300,000 distinct CDR3 sequences listed, approximately 20% are singletons. Source material: blood, either unsorted or a sorted T cell fraction (not recorded which). J is TRBJ1-1 and V is TRBV5-1; D gene uncertain. This receptor was identified in a male donor with ankylosing spondylitis or in good health (not recorded which). The CDR3: CASSTQGWENTEAFF. Written as DNA, the CDR3 is TGCGCCAGCAGCACACAAGGTTGGGAGAACACTGAAGCTTTCTTT.